This entry concerns a single TCR beta chain. The likely explanation is a read error, given a far larger clone one base away. Other DNA sequences in the sample encode the same CDR3. The data were obtained in a study of blood T cell repertoires in COVID-19. The CDR3 runs 14 residues. V lost 2 bases to trimming and J lost 3 bases; unmatched junction nucleotides: 2. The germline V gene has CDR1 MNHEY and CDR2 SMNVEV (reference sequence). Seattle cases were enrolled at active infection and followed longitudinally. Assay used: immunoSEQ multiplex PCR; TCRdb lists only in-frame clones, some missing. The sample has approximately 180,000 clones, 81% seen once.

The sequencing sample was made of peripheral blood. The TCR sequence derives from an elderly woman with COVID-19, enrolled during active disease. This chain links TRBV27 with TRBJ2-7; 9 bases agree with TRBD2. CDR3 nucleotide sequence: TGTGCCAGCAGTTTAATAGCGGGAGTCTACGAGCAGTACTTC. It yields the protein CASSLIAGVYEQYF.